A selection of T cell receptor beta chains follows, all from one sample in a study of graft-versus-host responses after intestinal transplantation. Method: immunoSEQ multiplex PCR; TCRdb's copy keeps in-frame clones and lacks some. The sample yields some 95,000 clones, roughly 90% seen once. Antigen specificity for these receptors is unknown. Sequencing was performed on unstimulated CD8+ T cells sorted from spleen or lymph node cells, taken before intestinal transplant. Receptors originate from a human donor who received an intestinal transplant. CDR3s include the opening cysteine and the closing phenylalanine or tryptophan. The order of the fields is J gene, D gene, clone size, V gene, CDR3 protein, CDR3 DNA. The D gene is left open where the match is weak. Some rows mark clone size as missing; the rest say once, few, many or name a class of expanded clone.

TRBJ1-2,.,.,TRBV5-5,CASSSVSGGLGNYGYTF,TGTGCCAGCAGCTCAGTCAGCGGGGGACTGGGTAACTATGGCTACACCTTC
TRBJ2-7,.,.,TRBV7-9,CASSSQGSHEQYF,TGTGCCAGCAGCTCTCAGGGCAGCCACGAGCAGTACTTC
TRBJ2-3,.,.,TRBV5-1,CASSLRGAGWTDTQYF,TGCGCCAGCAGCTTGCGTGGGGCAGGGTGGACAGATACGCAGTATTTT
TRBJ2-7,TRBD2,.,TRBV19,CASSISGTSGKYEQYF,TGTGCCAGTAGTATAAGCGGGACTAGCGGAAAATACGAGCAGTACTTC
TRBJ2-1,.,once,TRBV5-6,CASSNHPTGNEQFF,TGTGCCAGCAGCAACCACCCCACAGGGAATGAGCAGTTCTTC
TRBJ1-1,TRBD1,.,TRBV30,CAWEDRGVPEAFF,TGTGCCTGGGAAGACAGGGGGGTCCCTGAAGCTTTCTTT
TRBJ2-7,TRBD2,.,TRBV7-6,CASSAEGTRIYEQYF,TGTGCCAGCAGCGCAGAGGGGACTAGGATCTACGAGCAGTACTTC
TRBJ2-3,.,.,TRBV28,CASRELGTDTQYF,TGTGCCAGCCGGGAGTTGGGGACAGATACGCAGTATTTT
TRBJ2-7,.,once,TRBV4-1,CASSQVYSFYEQYF,TGCGCCAGCAGCCAAGTATACAGTTTCTACGAGCAGTACTTC
TRBJ1-3,TRBD1,.,TRBV19,CASMGTETSGNTIYF,TGTGCCAGTATGGGGACAGAGACCTCTGGAAACACCATATATTTT
TRBJ2-7,.,.,TRBV19,CASSKKRLSEQYF,TGTGCCAGTAGTAAGAAGCGGCTCTCCGAGCAGTACTTC
TRBJ1-5,.,.,TRBV12-5,CASGLFQGGQPQHF,TGTGCTAGTGGTTTGTTCCAGGGAGGTCAGCCCCAGCATTTT
TRBJ1-3,.,many,TRBV2,CASSGYAGNTIYF,TGTGCCAGCAGTGGCTACGCCGGAAACACCATATATTTT